This entry lists 24 T cell receptor beta chains sequenced from one sample in a study of metastatic and nonmetastatic thyroid tumors. TCRdb re-clonotyped the PCR reads via MiXCR. The table includes about 8,100 clones, around 40% detected once. Before thyroid surgery, none of the patients had received any treatment. The sequencing input was tumor tissue. The source is a male donor with papillary thyroid cancer or a benign thyroid nodule (not recorded which). Some clones in this sample may be carry-over from other donors' samples.

This chain uses TRBV28 with TRBJ1-6, with 8 positions matching TRBD1. Trimming removed 7 bases from V and 6 bases from J; junction bases left unmatched: 8. Germline loops: CDR1 MDHEN, CDR2 SYDVKM. This CDR3 is 15 amino acids long. This CDR3 is CASNPLDRVNSPLHF. The CDR3 nucleotides are TGTGCCAGCAACCCATTGGACAGGGTTAATTCACCCCTCCACTTT.

V gene TRBV18 combines with J gene TRBJ2-7, with TRBD1 identical over 8 bases. The CDR3 is 14 residues long. Unmatched junction bases numbered 3, after V lost 3 bases and J lost 2 bases. CDR1 KGHSH and CDR2 LQKENI come from the germline V gene. In DNA form, the CDR3 reads TGTGCCAGCTCACCTTCGACAGGGGCCTACGAGCAGTACTTC. It codes for CASSPSTGAYEQYF.

This clone has only a few counts. The genes are TRBV12-3 or TRBV12-4 and TRBJ2-3; 7 nucleotides agree with TRBD2. The length of the CDR3 is 15 residues. Trimming cost V 3 bases and J 3 bases; bases outside gene matches: 6. The CDR3 here is CASSLDLGRTDTQYF. For the CDR3, the DNA is TGTGCCAGCAGTTTGGACCTCGGGAGGACAGATACGCAGTATTTT.

The chain links TRBV4-1 to TRBJ2-7; 7 bases are a match to TRBD1. The CDR3 is 15 amino acids. J was trimmed by 5 bases and V by 1 base; bases with no gene match: 8. CDR1 and CDR2 (germline): MGHRA, YSYEKL. The CDR3 DNA reads as TGCGCCAGCAGCCAAGGAGACAGGGACGGAAACGAGCAGTACTTC. It codes for CASSQGDRDGNEQYF.

This clone was counted a few times. The chain employs TRBV27 and TRBJ1-6; no clear D gene. Germline CDR1 MNHEY, CDR2 SMNVEV (reference sequence). The CDR3 spans 14 residues. Between the trimmed V and J ends, which lost 2 bases and 6 bases, there was a span of 8 bases. CDR3 bases: TGTGCCAGCAGTTTACCGGGTCGTAATTCACCCCTCCACTTT. Translation gives CASSLPGRNSPLHF.

This chain connects TRBV13 to TRBJ2-7; 8 bases line up with TRBD1. The germline V gene has CDR1 PRHDT and CDR2 FYEKMQ (reference sequence). With V trimmed by 6 bases and J by 4 bases, 2 bases remained unmatched. The CDR3 is 12 amino acids. The DNA of the CDR3 is TGTGCCAGCAGGCAGGGGGCTTACGAGCAGTACTTC. Encoded protein: CASRQGAYEQYF.

This clone was seen a few times. J is TRBJ2-6 and V is TRBV15; D gene unclear. CDR3 length: 15 amino acids. The germline CDR1 and CDR2 sequences are LNHNV and YYDKDF (reference sequence). The germline V and J ends were trimmed by 0 bases and 0 bases, with 3 bases remaining between them. The CDR3 spells CATSRDNSGANVLTF. DNA of the CDR3: TGTGCCACCAGCAGAGACAACTCTGGGGCCAACGTCCTGACTTTC.

CDR3: CASSVDCTAEAFF. For the CDR3, the DNA is TGTGCCAGCAGCGTAGACTGCACAGCCGAAGCTTTCTTT. The chain employs TRBV9 and TRBJ1-1; no firm D call. Germline-derived CDR1 and CDR2 are SGDLS and YYNGEE. This CDR3 has 13 residues. V shed 0 bases and J shed 8 bases, with 11 bases lying between them.

This rearrangement joins TRBV18 to TRBJ1-6; the D is unclear. The CDR3 has 17 residues. Germline CDR1 is KGHSH and CDR2 is LQKENI. V was trimmed by 2 bases and J by 0 bases, leaving 11 bases between them. The chain's CDR3 is CASSPVAQSSYNSPLHF. CDR3 nucleotides: TGTGCCAGCTCACCAGTGGCACAGAGCTCCTATAATTCACCCCTCCACTTT.

The gene calls are TRBV9 and TRBJ2-1, with D unresolved. Germline V CDR1 and CDR2: SGDLS, YYNGEE. The CDR3 runs 15 residues. Trimming removed 4 bases at V and 7 bases at J, with 18 bases between. The CDR3 reads CASSPTTTLGNEQFF. The CDR3 bases are TGTGCCAGCAGCCCTACCACAACCTTGGGAAATGAGCAGTTCTTC.

The sample holds a few counts of this clone. V usage is TRBV12-3 or TRBV12-4 and J usage is TRBJ1-3; no clear D gene. Trimming removed 5 bases at V and 8 bases at J, with 16 bases between. This CDR3 is built from 14 residues. CDR3 sequence (DNA): TGTGCCAGCAGTCCGTCTTCTCGCAGAGACACCATATATTTT. It translates to CASSPSSRRDTIYF.

This clone was recorded at least ten times. DNA of the CDR3: TGTGCCAGCGCTTCCGCACTACAGGTAAACAATGAGCAGTTCTTC. Translated, it gives CASASALQVNNEQFF. This chain joins TRBV7-9 and TRBJ2-1; possible D gene TRBD1, 5 bases. Germline CDR1 SEHNR, CDR2 FQNEAQ (reference sequence). This CDR3 has 15 residues. V dropped 8 bases and J dropped 5 bases, with 19 bases sitting between them.

As regards this clone: A read error is likely, as this CDR3 ends without the conserved phenylalanine or tryptophan. V and J are TRBV6-5 and TRBJ1-1, with a possible D match to TRBD1 (5 bases). Trimming cost V 2 bases and J 0 bases, with 7 bases left between them. CDR1 is MNHEY, CDR2 SVGAGI, per germline. CDR3 size: 14 residues. The CDR3 region has the DNA TGTGCCAGCAGTTACGGGACGGTGAACACTGAAGCTTTCCTT. It codes for CASSYGTVNTEAFL.

The chain employs TRBV24-1 and TRBJ2-2, with TRBD1 matching 10 bases. Per the germline V gene, CDR1 is KGHDR and CDR2 is SFDVKD. With V trimmed by 7 bases and J by 4 bases, 8 bases remained unmatched. This CDR3 has 16 residues. The CDR3 DNA follows: TGTGCCACCAGCAACCCGGGACAGGGGACCACCGGGGAGCTGTTTTTT. It encodes CATSNPGQGTTGELFF.

This clone was observed a few times. Just one base apart from a much larger clone, this may be a read error. Additional DNA sequences in this sample encode the identical CDR3. The gene calls are TRBV7-9 and TRBJ1-5, with D tentatively TRBD1 (5 bases). The V gene's germline CDR1 is SEHNR and CDR2 FQNEAQ (reference sequence). CDR3 length: 12 amino acids. Trimming took off 5 bases at V and 7 bases at J, with 9 bases between the two ends. CDR3 in DNA: TGTGCCAGCAGCCTGGACACACAGCCCCAGCATTTT. This gives the protein CASSLDTQPQHF.

DNA for the CDR3: TGTGCCAGCAGCTTAGTACAGGGCCCCTACGAGCAGTACTTC. Residues: CASSLVQGPYEQYF. The chain combines TRBV7-8 with TRBJ2-7, with TRBD1 as a possible D gene (6 bases). V gave up 1 base and J gave up 2 bases, with 9 bases separating them. The length of the CDR3 is 14 residues. The germline gives CDR1 SGHVS, CDR2 FQNEAQ.

The V and J genes are TRBV14 and TRBJ1-3; tentative D call: TRBD1 (5 bases). The germline CDR1 and CDR2 sequences are SGHDN and FVKESK. There are 14 residues in the CDR3. Trimming shortened V by 3 bases and J by 2 bases, and 8 bases separated the two germline ends. CDR3 loop: CASSQRGAGNTIYF. For the CDR3, the DNA is TGTGCCAGCAGCCAGCGGGGCGCTGGAAACACCATATATTTT.

This clone has more than one count but fewer than ten. V gene TRBV6-5 combines with J gene TRBJ2-1, with 11 bases fitting TRBD2. The V gene's germline CDR1 is MNHEY and CDR2 SVGAGI. V shed 3 bases, J shed 7 bases, and the junction held 5 bases outside the gene matches. This CDR3 has 15 amino acids. CDR3 sequence reads: CASSYGTSGGNEQFF. CDR3 bases: TGTGCCAGCAGTTATGGGACTAGCGGCGGGAATGAGCAGTTCTTC.

This chain joins TRBV2 and TRBJ2-6; D may correspond to TRBD1 or TRBD2 (5 bases each). The V end was cut by 2 bases, the J end by 2 bases, with 7 bases between. Germline V CDR1 and CDR2: SNHLY, FYNNEI. The CDR3 runs 15 residues. CDR3 region: CASSELGAGANVLTF. In nucleotides, the CDR3 is TGTGCCAGCAGTGAATTGGGGGCTGGGGCCAACGTCCTGACTTTC.

By sample fraction, this clone is medium-sized. This chain uses TRBV9 with TRBJ2-5; a possible D gene is TRBD1 (6 bases). Germline V gene lookup returns CDR1 SGDLS and CDR2 YYNGEE. The CDR3 covers 15 residues. With 4 bases removed from V and 1 base from J, the gap between germline ends came to 14 bases. Here the CDR3 DNA reads TGTGCCAGCAGCCCTCACGACAGGCCCCAAGAGACCCAGTACTTC. Amino acids: CASSPHDRPQETQYF.

The V gene is TRBV30, the J gene TRBJ1-1; D is unclear. The CDR3 has 13 residues. V lost 8 bases and J lost 0, with 13 bases in between. Germline V gene sequence: CDR1 GTSNPN, CDR2 SVGIG (reference sequence). CDR3 coding DNA: TGTGCCGGAGGGCACGGGTTGAACACTGAAGCTTTCTTT. Its translation: CAGGHGLNTEAFF.

The chain couples TRBV4-3 to TRBJ2-7; 7 bases fit TRBD2. The CDR3 has 15 amino acids. V shed 1 base, J shed 3 bases, and the junction held 6 bases outside the gene matches. Germline-derived CDR1 and CDR2 are LGHNA and YSLEER. The CDR3, as DNA: TGCGCCAGCAGCCAAGTGGCTAGCGGAAACTACGAGCAGTACTTC. This sequence encodes CASSQVASGNYEQYF.

This clone was seen a few times. This chain joins TRBV15 and TRBJ1-6; D is ambiguous. Trimming removed 5 bases at V and 8 bases at J, with 13 bases between. Germline CDR1 and CDR2: LNHNV and YYDKDF (reference sequence). The CDR3 covers 14 residues. CDR3 DNA: TGTGCCACCAGCTACCCGGAGAAAGATTCACCCCTCCACTTT. As protein: CATSYPEKDSPLHF.

CDR3: CASSGTSRDRFSYEQYF. The CDR3, as DNA: TGTGCCAGCAGTGGGACGTCCCGGGACAGGTTCTCCTACGAGCAGTACTTC. The chain combines TRBV25-1 with TRBJ2-7; 8 positions agree with TRBD1. Trimming cost V 4 bases and J 0 bases; bases outside gene matches: 11. The CDR3 length is 17 residues. CDR1 is MGHDK and CDR2 is SYGVNS in the germline V gene.